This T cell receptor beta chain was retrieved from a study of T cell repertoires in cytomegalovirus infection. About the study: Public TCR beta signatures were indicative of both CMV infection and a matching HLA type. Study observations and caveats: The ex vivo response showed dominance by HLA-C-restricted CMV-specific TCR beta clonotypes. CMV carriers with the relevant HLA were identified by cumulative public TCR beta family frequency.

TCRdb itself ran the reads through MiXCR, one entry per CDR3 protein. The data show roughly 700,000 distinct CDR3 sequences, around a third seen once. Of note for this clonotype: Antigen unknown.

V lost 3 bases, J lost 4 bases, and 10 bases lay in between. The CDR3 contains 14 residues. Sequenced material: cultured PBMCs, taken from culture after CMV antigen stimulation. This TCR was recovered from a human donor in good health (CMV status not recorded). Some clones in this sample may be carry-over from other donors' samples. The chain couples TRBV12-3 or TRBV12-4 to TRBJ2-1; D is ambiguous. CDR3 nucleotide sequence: TGTGCCAGCAGTTTGATCCTATTTTACAATGAGCAGTTCTTC. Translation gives CASSLILFYNEQFF.